The 5 T cell receptor beta chains listed next were all sequenced from one sample in a study of a mutant IDH1 vaccine in newly diagnosed glioma. Profiled with immunoSEQ multiplex PCR; TCRdb holds only in-frame clones, not every one. The sample shows approximately 70,000 clones, more than 65% of them seen only once. Sample time point: baseline, week 1 (first vaccination visit). Treatment of the sample: pre-vaccination baseline after standard-of-care therapy. Material: PBMCs, obtained from a glioma patient treated with radiotherapy, temozolomide or both. The receptors derive from a man aged 50-60 years with glioma.

This sequence joins TRBV5-4 and TRBJ1-1; the D is unclear. CDR1 is SGHNT and CDR2 is YYREEE in the germline V gene (reference sequence). The CDR3 is 12 residues long. V lost 0 bases and J 7 bases, leaving 7 bases between the germline ends. The CDR3 loop is CASSLAENEAFF. The DNA of the CDR3 is TGTGCCAGCAGCTTGGCGGAGAATGAAGCTTTCTTT.

V and J are TRBV5-1 and TRBJ1-3, with a weak D call TRBD1 (5 bases). The CDR3 is 16 residues long. Trimming took 0 bases from V and 3 from J, leaving 13 bases between them. Germline V gene data show CDR1 as SGHRS and CDR2 as YFSETQ. Here the CDR3 DNA reads TGCGCCAGCAGCTTGGTAGGGGCCGCTCTTGGAAACACCATATATTTT. As protein: CASSLVGAALGNTIYF.

V and J are TRBV15 and TRBJ2-1; the D is unclear. Trimming took 2 bases from V and 8 from J, leaving 4 bases between them. The CDR3 spans 11 residues. Germline V lookup: CDR1 LNHNV, CDR2 YYDKDF (reference sequence). CDR3 DNA sequence: TGTGCCACCAGCAGACGGGATGAGCAGTTCTTC. Its translation is CATSRRDEQFF.

The CDR3 sequence is CASREHRLRDLPYEQYF. The CDR3 nucleotides read TGTGCCAGTAGAGAACACCGATTGAGGGACCTACCCTACGAGCAGTACTTC. The chain links TRBV27 to TRBJ2-7; D could derive from TRBD1 or TRBD2 (5 bases each). Looked up from germline, CDR1 is MNHEY and CDR2 is SMNVEV (reference sequence). The CDR3 sequence is 17 residues long. V lost 9 bases and J lost 2, with 26 bases in between.

The chain uses TRBV10-2 and TRBJ1-5, with D unresolved. This CDR3 region has 12 residues. The germline CDR1 and CDR2 sequences are WSHSY and SAAADI. Trimming removed 3 bases at V and 4 bases at J, with 4 bases between. The CDR3 nucleotides read TGCGCCAGCAGTGACGGTAATCAGCCCCAGCATTTT. This codes for CASSDGNQPQHF.